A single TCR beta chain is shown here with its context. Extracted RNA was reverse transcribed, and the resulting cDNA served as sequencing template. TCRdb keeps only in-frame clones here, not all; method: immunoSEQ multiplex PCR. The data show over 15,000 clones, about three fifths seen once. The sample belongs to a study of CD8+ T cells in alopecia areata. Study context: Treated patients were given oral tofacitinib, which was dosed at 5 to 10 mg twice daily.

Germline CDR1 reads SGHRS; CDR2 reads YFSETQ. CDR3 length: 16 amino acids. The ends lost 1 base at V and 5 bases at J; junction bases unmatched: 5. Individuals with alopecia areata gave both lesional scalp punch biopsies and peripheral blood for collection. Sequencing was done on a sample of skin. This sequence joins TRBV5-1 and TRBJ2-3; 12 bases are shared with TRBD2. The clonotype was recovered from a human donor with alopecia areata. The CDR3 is CASSLKLAGGGDTQYF. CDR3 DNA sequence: TGCGCCAGCAGCTTGAAACTAGCGGGAGGTGGAGATACGCAGTATTTT.